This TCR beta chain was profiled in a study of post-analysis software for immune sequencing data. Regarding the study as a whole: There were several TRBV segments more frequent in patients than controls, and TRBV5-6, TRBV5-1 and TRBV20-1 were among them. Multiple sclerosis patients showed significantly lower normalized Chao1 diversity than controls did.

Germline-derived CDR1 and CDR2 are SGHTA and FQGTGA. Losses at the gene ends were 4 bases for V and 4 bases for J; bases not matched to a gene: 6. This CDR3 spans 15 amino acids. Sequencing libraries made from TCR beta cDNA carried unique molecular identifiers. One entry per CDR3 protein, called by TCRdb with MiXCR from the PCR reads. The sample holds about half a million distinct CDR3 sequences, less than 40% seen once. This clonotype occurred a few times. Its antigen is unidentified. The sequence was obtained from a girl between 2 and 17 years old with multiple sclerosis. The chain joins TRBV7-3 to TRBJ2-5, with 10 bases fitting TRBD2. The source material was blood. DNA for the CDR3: TGTGCCAGCAGCTCCACTAGCGGGGATGGAGAGACCCAGTACTTC. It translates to CASSSTSGDGETQYF. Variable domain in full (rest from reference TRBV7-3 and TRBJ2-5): GAGVSQTPSNKVTEKGKYVELRCDPISGHTALYWYRQSLGQGPEFLIYFQGTGAADDSGLPNDRFFAVRPEGSVSTLKIQRTERGDSAVYLCASSSTSGDGETQYFGPGTRLLVL.